The clone carrying this T cell receptor (beta chain) was recorded once. Germline V gives CDR1 SGHRS, CDR2 YFSETQ. The CDR3 has 15 residues. V lost 4 bases, J lost 3 bases, and 16 bases lay in between. The sample comes from a study of T-cell reconstitution after alpha-beta-depleted transplantation in children. For TCRbeta, the library was prepared with unique molecular identifiers. One entry per CDR3 protein results from TCRdb running MiXCR on the PCR reads. Of about 460,000 distinct CDR3 sequences listed, 9.5% to 15% are singletons. Sequences were derived from PBMCs from the stem cell graft donor, sampled from the stem cell graft. The rearrangement uses TRBV5-1 and TRBJ1-1; D is uncertain. The origin of this receptor is a human donor who donated a stem cell graft to a child with combined immunodeficiency. CDR3 DNA sequence: TGCGCCAGCAGCGGGGATACCTCGGGGTACACTGAAGCTTTCTTT. This sequence encodes CASSGDTSGYTEAFF.